Listed below are T cell receptor beta chains from one sample, sequenced in a study of OX40 agonist ivuxolimab in advanced cancers. Using immunoSEQ multiplex PCR, the repertoire was profiled, and TCRdb retains in-frame clones only, with some absent. Among fewer than 40,000 clones listed, over 60% were seen once. Sequenced here: CD4+ or CD8+ T cells sorted from blood, sampled in a trial of the OX40 agonist ivuxolimab. The origin of the receptors is an adult with an advanced solid tumor such as melanoma, head and neck, liver or kidney cancer. The CDR3 runs from the conserved cysteine through the conserved F or W. D genes are given only for firm matches. Rows may omit the clone size; those that give it use once, few, many or a size class.

NA,TRBJ2-2,TRBV29-1,TRBD2,TGCAGCGTTGAAGAGGGATATGGGGGGGTGACGAACACCGGGGAGCTGTTTTTT,CSVEEGYGGVTNTGELFF
NA,TRBJ2-1,TRBV11-2,NA,TGTGCCACCGGCGCAGGGTCTAGACACAATGAGCAGTTCTTC,CATGAGSRHNEQFF
NA,TRBJ2-1,TRBV7-9,TRBD2,TGTGCTGCGGGGACTAGCGGGACGAGCTCCTACAATGAGCAGTTCTTC,CAAGTSGTSSYNEQFF
few,TRBJ1-5,TRBV2,NA,TGTGCCAGCACCGGTCAGGGAAACAATCAGCCCCAGCATTTT,CASTGQGNNQPQHF
NA,TRBJ2-5,TRBV19,TRBD1,TGTGCCACCGACAGGGGGCGAGGAGAGACCCAGTACTTC,CATDRGRGETQYF
NA,TRBJ1-2,TRBV4-1,NA,TGCGCCAGCAGCCTCGTGGCCACCTCTCTATATGGCTACACCTTC,CASSLVATSLYGYTF
once,TRBJ2-1,TRBV5-6,NA,TGTGCCAGCAGCTTGGACGCGCTTGGGGCAGGTGAGCAGTTCTTC,CASSLDALGAGEQFF
once,TRBJ2-1,TRBV5-8,TRBD2,TGTGCCAGCAGCCTGCGCGGGAGGGGGCAGACGCATGAGCAGTTCTTC,CASSLRGRGQTHEQFF
NA,TRBJ1-6,TRBV18,NA,TGTGCCAGCTCACCATCAGAAGGCAGGAATTCACCCCTCCACTTT,CASSPSEGRNSPLHF
NA,TRBJ2-4,TRBV7-2,NA,TGTGCCAGCAGCTTAAGGCCGACAAGATACATTCAGTACTTC,CASSLRPTRYIQYF
NA,TRBJ2-2,TRBV28,NA,TGTGCCAGCAGTCTCCAGGGGTTCGGGGAGCTGTTTTTT,CASSLQGFGELFF
NA,TRBJ2-1,TRBV14,NA,TGTGCCAGCAGCCAGGGACTTAACAATGAGCAGTTCTTC,CASSQGLNNEQFF
few,TRBJ1-3,TRBV27,NA,TGTGCCAGCAGTTTATCGGTTGGGGCTGGAAACACCATATATTTT,CASSLSVGAGNTIYF
NA,TRBJ2-7,TRBV19,TRBD1,TGTGCCAGTAGTGCAGGGGGTCCCTACGAGCAGTACTTC,CASSAGGPYEQYF
NA,TRBJ2-3,TRBV6-6,TRBD2,TGTGCCAGCAGTTTAAGCGGGAGGGCCGCAGATACGCAGTATTTT,CASSLSGRAADTQYF
once,TRBJ2-7,TRBV2,NA,TGTGCCAGCAGTGAAAGGCGGCAGAAGTACGAGCAGTACTTC,CASSERRQKYEQYF
NA,TRBJ2-7,TRBV7-3,NA,TGTGCCAGCAGCTTTGCCCCAGGGCCCTCCTACGAGCAGTACTTC,CASSFAPGPSYEQYF
NA,TRBJ2-6,TRBV5-1,NA,TGCGCCAGTGCCGGGACGCCAGCCCCTGGGGCCAACGTCCTGACTTTC,CASAGTPAPGANVLTF
NA,TRBJ1-4,TRBV7-2,NA,TGTGCCAGCAGCTTGGGGGGGGGAAATGAAAAACTGTTTTTT,CASSLGGGNEKLFF
NA,TRBJ2-7,TRBV15,NA,TGTGCCACCTCCCTTCGCCGGAGTGGGGCCGAGCAGTACTTC,CATSLRRSGAEQYF
once,TRBJ2-1,TRBV30,NA,TGTGCCTGGAGAGGACAGCCCTCGACTTACAATGAGCAGTTCTTC,CAWRGQPSTYNEQFF
NA,TRBJ1-1,TRBV7-3,NA,TGTGCCAGCAGCACCGGGCCAAACACTGAAGCTTTCTTT,CASSTGPNTEAFF
NA,TRBJ2-5,TRBV14,NA,TGTGCCAGCACCCTGGGACGGTTCCCCCAAGAGACCCAGTACTTC,CASTLGRFPQETQYF
NA,TRBJ2-3,TRBV2,TRBD2,TGTGCCAGCACCCAGGATAGCGGGGGAGCAGATACGCAGTATTTT,CASTQDSGGADTQYF
NA,TRBJ1-2,TRBV19,NA,TGTGCCAGTAGTATTCTGCAGTCTGCGGGTTTTGAAACCTTC,CASSILQSAGFETF
few,TRBJ2-5,TRBV4-1,NA,TGCGCCAGCAGCCGGGTCTCCCAGGAGACCCAGTACTTC,CASSRVSQETQYF
NA,TRBJ1-5,TRBV7-3,NA,TGTGCCAGCAGCTTAACTTATCAGCCCCAGCATTTT,CASSLTYQPQHF